A single sample gave rise to the 14 T cell receptor beta chains below, sequenced in a study of T cells in tuberculosis. Time point in this sample: new active TB diagnosis, blood taken before or within 7 days of starting treatment. TCRdb's table, derived via immunoSEQ multiplex PCR, lists solely in-frame clones and lacks some. The sample yields approximately 46,000 clones, roughly 96% seen once. The sample consisted of PBMCs, taken at tuberculosis diagnosis. The receptors come from an adult with tuberculosis.

The chain couples TRBV9 to TRBJ2-2; TRBD2 aligns across 11 bases. CDR3 length: 18 residues. J lost 6 bases, V lost 3 bases, and 13 bases had no gene match. Germline V gene sequence: CDR1 SGDLS, CDR2 YYNGEE. As DNA, the CDR3 is TGTGCCAGCAGCGCCGAAACTAGCGGGAGTTCGGGCGCCGGGGAGCTGTTTTTT. It translates to CASSAETSGSSGAGELFF.

Comment on this clone: Within the sample, other DNA sequences also encode this same CDR3. The J gene is TRBJ2-5, the V gene TRBV7-2; D remains ambiguous. CDR3 length equals 13 residues. Germline CDR1 is SGHTA and CDR2 is FQGNSA. V was pared by 1 base and J by 7 bases, with 10 bases between. This CDR3 reads CASSLGLSGTQYF. The CDR3 DNA follows: TGTGCCAGCAGCTTAGGGCTATCGGGGACCCAGTACTTC.

The chain recombines TRBV5-4 with TRBJ2-3; 11 nucleotides match TRBD2. CDR1 is SGHNT, CDR2 YYREEE, per germline (reference sequence). Losses at the gene ends were 4 bases for V and 0 bases for J; bases not matched to a gene: 10. The CDR3 spans 18 residues. The CDR3 coding sequence is TGTGCCAGCAGCACAGGAGGGCTAGCGGGAGGTAGCACAGATACGCAGTATTTT. Translation gives CASSTGGLAGGSTDTQYF. Full variable domain (outside the CDR3, taken from reference TRBV5-4 and TRBJ2-3): ETGVTQSPTHLIKTRGQQVTLRCSSQSGHNTVSWYQQALGQGPQFIFQYYREEENGRGNFPPRFSGLQFPNYSSELNVNALELDDSALYLCASSTGGLAGGSTDTQYFGPGTRLTVL.

The J gene is TRBJ2-3, the V gene TRBV7-9, with 7 bases matching TRBD2. This CDR3 has 15 amino acids. The trim removed 5 bases at V and 2 bases at J, leaving 7 bases unmatched. Germline V gives CDR1 SEHNR, CDR2 FQNEAQ (reference sequence). As DNA, the CDR3 is TGTGCCAGCAGCCGACCCGCGGGGGACACAGATACGCAGTATTTT. It specifies CASSRPAGDTDTQYF.

This chain joins TRBV7-9 and TRBJ1-1; 7 bases map to TRBD1. Germline CDR1 and CDR2: SEHNR and FQNEAQ (reference sequence). V lost 1 base, J lost 5 bases, and 7 bases stayed unmatched. This CDR3 has 15 amino acids. CDR3 in DNA: TGTGCCAGCAGCTTAGGACAGGGTTGGGGAACTGAAGCTTTCTTT. Translated, it gives CASSLGQGWGTEAFF. Full variable domain (missing parts from reference TRBV7-9 and TRBJ1-1): DTGVSQNPRHKITKRGQNVTFRCDPISEHNRLYWYRQTLGQGPEFLTYFQNEAQLEKSRLLSDRFSAERPKGSFSTLEIQRTEQGDSAMYLCASSLGQGWGTEAFFGQGTRLTVV.

V gene TRBV27 combines with J gene TRBJ1-2; D is unresolved. The germline V gene has CDR1 MNHEY and CDR2 SMNVEV (reference sequence). V was pared by 5 bases and J by 4 bases, with 14 bases between. The CDR3 consists of 14 residues. The CDR3 DNA follows: TGTGCCAGCAGTGTTGACGGGAGACTCTATGGCTACACCTTC. It specifies CASSVDGRLYGYTF.

The genes are TRBV6-5 and TRBJ2-7; TRBD2 matches 14 bases. Germline loops: CDR1 MNHEY, CDR2 SVGAGI. The CDR3 spans 16 residues. Trimming at V came to 2 bases and at J to 6 bases, leaving 6 bases not matched to a gene. The CDR3 loop is CASSYGGLAGVREQYF. The CDR3 DNA reads as TGTGCCAGCAGTTACGGGGGACTAGCGGGAGTTCGCGAGCAGTACTTC.

V and J are TRBV6-6 and TRBJ2-1, with D unresolved. Germline CDR1 reads MNHNY; CDR2 reads SVGAGI (reference sequence). The CDR3 extends over 16 amino acids. V lost 4 bases, J lost 0 bases, and 13 bases lay in between. CDR3 DNA: TGTGCCAGCAGTTTCAAGCCCGTTAACTCCTACAATGAGCAGTTCTTC. Amino acid sequence: CASSFKPVNSYNEQFF.

In DNA form, the CDR3 reads TGTGCCAGCAGCTTACAGGGAATAGATACGCAGTATTTT. This encodes CASSLQGIDTQYF. The rearrangement uses TRBV7-2 and TRBJ2-3; perhaps TRBD1 as D (5 bases). V gave up 2 bases and J gave up 5 bases, with 8 bases separating them. The germline V gene encodes CDR1 SGHTA and CDR2 FQGNSA. CDR3 size: 13 residues.

This chain links TRBV7-2 with TRBJ2-7; 9 bases match TRBD2. J lost 5 bases, V lost 4 bases, and 6 bases had no gene match. This CDR3 is built from 14 residues. Germline CDR1 SGHTA, CDR2 FQGNSA. The CDR3 loop reads CASSSLTSGNEQYF. CDR3 DNA: TGTGCCAGCAGCTCCTTGACTAGCGGCAACGAGCAGTACTTC. Based on the CDR3 plus reference TRBV7-2 and TRBJ2-7, the full variable domain is GAGVSQSPSNKVTEKGKDVELRCDPISGHTALYWYRQSLGQGLEFLIYFQGNSAPDKSGLPSDRFSAERTGGSVSTLTIQRTQQEDSAVYLCASSSLTSGNEQYFGPGTRLTVT.

The V and J genes are TRBV7-6 and TRBJ2-7; no clear D. CDR1 is SGHVS, CDR2 FNYEAQ, per germline. Trimming removed 0 bases at V and 3 bases at J, with 6 bases between. This CDR3 is built from 13 residues. The CDR3 DNA reads TGTGCCAGCAGCTTAGCGCACGGCTACGAGCAGTACTTC. This translates into CASSLAHGYEQYF.

This chain connects TRBV28 to TRBJ2-3; 9 bases map to TRBD1. V shed 6 bases, J shed 8 bases, and the junction held 6 bases outside the gene matches. CDR1 is MDHEN and CDR2 is SYDVKM in the germline V gene. The CDR3 has 13 residues. The CDR3 protein is CASRSTGGSTQYF. CDR3 nucleotide sequence: TGTGCCAGCAGGAGCACAGGGGGCAGTACGCAGTATTTT.

In this sample, this clone turned up once. The chain is built from TRBV7-9 and TRBJ2-1; 12 positions agree with TRBD2. From germline, CDR1 is SEHNR and CDR2 FQNEAQ (reference sequence). V lost 3 bases and J lost 7; bases outside the gene matches: 4. This CDR3 has 15 amino acids. The CDR3 region is CASSFLAGGSNEQFF. The CDR3 nucleotides read TGTGCCAGCAGCTTTCTAGCGGGAGGGTCAAATGAGCAGTTCTTC.

This chain links TRBV4-3 with TRBJ2-2, with 7 bases matching TRBD1. This CDR3 is 15 amino acids long. V gave up 4 bases and J gave up 4 bases; unmatched junction bases: 6. Looked up from germline, CDR1 is LGHNA and CDR2 is YSLEER. The CDR3 DNA reads as TGCGCCAGCAGCCCAACGACAGGGACCACCGGGGAGCTGTTTTTT. Encoded protein: CASSPTTGTTGELFF.